What follows describes a single TCR beta chain. Its antigen is unidentified. This specimen belongs to a study of cytomegalovirus exposure and HLA in healthy donors. Study-level background: The approximately 120 million unique TCR beta sequences, from roughly 170 million T cells, were found by an earlier analysis. General observations from the study: With later analysis, a missense DCLRE1C variant became linked to TCR beta V- and J-gene trimming.

The PCR ran on 60 Vbeta and 13 Jbeta primers. Sequencing used immunoSEQ multiplex PCR; TCRdb keeps in-frame clones, though not all of them. Of 65,000 to 80,000 clones in the sample, approximately 79% were seen once. Germline assignment: CDR1 MNHEY and CDR2 SVGAGI. The CDR3 sequence is 12 residues long. The ends were cut back, 11 bases at V and 1 base at J, with 11 bases in the middle. The genes are TRBV6-5 and TRBJ1-1; the D gene is possibly TRBD1 (6 bases). The sequence derives from a woman in her 40s in good health and CMV-seropositive. The sequenced sample consisted of PBMCs. The CDR3 loop reads CASGGGNTEAFF. For the CDR3, the DNA is TGTGCCTCGGGGGGCGGGAACACTGAAGCTTTCTTT.